This is a list of T cell receptor beta chains from one sample in a study of beta chain features in type 1 diabetes. Method: immunoSEQ multiplex PCR; TCRdb's copy keeps in-frame clones and lacks some. Here the sample spans more than 250,000 clones, around 24% being singletons. Sequencing used naive CD4+ T cells from blood. The origin of the receptors is a woman aged 25 to 39 with type 1 diabetes. CDR3s leave out the opening cysteine and the closing phenylalanine or tryptophan. The order of the fields is V gene, J gene, CDR3 protein.

>TRBV20-1|TRBJ1-2
SATGPYGYT
>TRBV15|TRBJ1-5
ATSPRQGIGDQPQH
>TRBV9|TRBJ1-1
ASSARHAGDTEAF
>TRBV14|TRBJ2-7
ASSHGSYEQY
>TRBV30|TRBJ2-1
AWTEPNPGEQF
>TRBV15|TRBJ1-3
ATSIRDRGLGNTIY
>TRBV5-4|TRBJ2-1
ASSLGISRGEQF
>TRBV2|TRBJ2-1
ASTERSSYNEQF
>TRBV13|TRBJ2-1
ASGQGGEQF
>TRBV25-1|TRBJ2-7
ASSDWSNYEQY
>TRBV4-1|TRBJ1-1
ASSPLVNTEAF
>TRBV7-9|TRBJ2-7
ASSSTAGQVWGEQY
>TRBV10-3|TRBJ2-7
AISQRDRGYEQY
>TRBV23-1|TRBJ2-7
ASMGMAGRDEQY
>TRBV4-1|TRBJ2-3
ASSRDRGLTDTQY
>TRBV4-1|TRBJ2-7
ASSQVSGSAYEQY
>TRBV10-3|TRBJ1-5
AISPEGGTQPQH
>TRBV30|TRBJ2-5
AWSPGTGGETQY
>TRBV10-3|TRBJ1-1
AIRDSFRDNTEAF
>TRBV28|TRBJ2-1
ASSLSSGSPYNEQF
>TRBV5-1|TRBJ2-6
ASSLGLSGANVLT
>TRBV14|TRBJ2-3
ASSQAKFPDTQY
>TRBV7-6|TRBJ2-1
ASSRTSGSDEQF
>TRBV13|TRBJ1-2
ASSLNRGLGYT
>TRBV19|TRBJ2-1
ASSIRHFEQF
>TRBV9|TRBJ1-1
ASSVAPGRTAEAF
>TRBV9|TRBJ1-2
ASSVRGGAGYGYT
>TRBV23-1|TRBJ2-1
ASVFRGGNEQF
>TRBV27|TRBJ2-4
ASSLAGTQNIQY
>TRBV5-4|TRBJ2-5
ASSLPEETQY
>TRBV29-1|TRBJ2-4
SAVAGNKNIQY
>TRBV5-4|TRBJ2-7
ASSLRGGHEYEQY
>TRBV18|TRBJ2-1
ASSPRSGQYNEQF
>TRBV5-1|TRBJ2-5
ASSPDRGQETQY
>TRBV30|TRBJ1-5
AWSRGTGVDQPQH
>TRBV18|TRBJ2-7
ASSPLDWHDRSYEQY
>TRBV28|TRBJ2-1
ASKREPGEQF
>TRBV28|TRBJ2-1
ASSLLGAGTYNEQF
>TRBV9|TRBJ2-1
ASSFERGSYNEQF
>TRBV10-3|TRBJ2-1
AISVAGETYNEQF
>TRBV9|TRBJ2-5
ASALSGSIQETQY
>TRBV19|TRBJ2-3
ASRGLAGIHTDTQY
>TRBV28|TRBJ2-5
ASRTGTAEETQY
>TRBV28|TRBJ2-3
ASMSGGLTDTQY
>TRBV9|TRBJ1-2
ASSVAEGHSYGYT
>TRBV2|TRBJ1-1
ASRHDRNTEAF
>TRBV4-1|TRBJ2-1
ASSQGALAGVNEQF
>TRBV30|TRBJ2-1
AWSAGLAGREQF
>TRBV30|TRBJ1-1
ASSGARLIMNTEAF
>TRBV30|TRBJ2-1
AWSPGGNEQF
>TRBV19|TRBJ2-6
ASSIAVSGANVLT
>TRBV4-1|TRBJ2-2
ASSQEDRNTGELF
>TRBV4-1|TRBJ2-5
ASSQGHLETQY
>TRBV30|TRBJ2-1
AWSVRLSGNEQF
>TRBV28|TRBJ2-3
ASSFVSLDTQY